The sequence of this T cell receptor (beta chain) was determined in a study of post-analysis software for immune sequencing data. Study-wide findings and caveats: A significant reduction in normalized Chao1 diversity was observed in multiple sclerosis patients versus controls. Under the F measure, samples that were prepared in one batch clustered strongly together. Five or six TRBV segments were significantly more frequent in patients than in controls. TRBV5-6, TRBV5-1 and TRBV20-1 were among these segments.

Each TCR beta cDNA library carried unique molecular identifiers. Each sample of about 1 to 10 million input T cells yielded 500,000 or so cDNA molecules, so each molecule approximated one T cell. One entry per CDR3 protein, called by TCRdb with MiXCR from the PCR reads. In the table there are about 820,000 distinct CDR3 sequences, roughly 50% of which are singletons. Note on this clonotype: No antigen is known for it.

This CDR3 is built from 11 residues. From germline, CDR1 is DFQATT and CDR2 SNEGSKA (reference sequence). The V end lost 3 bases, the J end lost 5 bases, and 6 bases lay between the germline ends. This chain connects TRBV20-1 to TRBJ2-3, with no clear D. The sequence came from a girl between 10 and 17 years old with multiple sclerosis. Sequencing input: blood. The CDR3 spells CSARLVDTQYF. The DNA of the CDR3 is TGCAGTGCTAGGCTAGTAGATACGCAGTATTTT.